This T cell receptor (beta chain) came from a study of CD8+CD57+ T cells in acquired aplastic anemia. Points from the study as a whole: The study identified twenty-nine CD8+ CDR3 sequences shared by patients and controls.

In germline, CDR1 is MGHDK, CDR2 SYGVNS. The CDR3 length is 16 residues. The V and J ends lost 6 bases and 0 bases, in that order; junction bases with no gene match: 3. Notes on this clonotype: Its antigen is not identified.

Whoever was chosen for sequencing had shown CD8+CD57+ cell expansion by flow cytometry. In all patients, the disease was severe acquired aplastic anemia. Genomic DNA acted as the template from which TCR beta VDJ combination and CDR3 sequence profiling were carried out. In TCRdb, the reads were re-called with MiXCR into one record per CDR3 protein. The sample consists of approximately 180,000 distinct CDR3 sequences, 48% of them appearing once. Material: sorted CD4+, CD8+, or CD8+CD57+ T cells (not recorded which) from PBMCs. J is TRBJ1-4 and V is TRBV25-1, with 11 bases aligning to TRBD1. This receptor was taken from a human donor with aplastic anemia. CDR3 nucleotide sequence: TGTGCCAGCAGCCGGGACAGGGGGGCAACTAATGAAAAACTGTTTTTT. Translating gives CASSRDRGATNEKLFF.